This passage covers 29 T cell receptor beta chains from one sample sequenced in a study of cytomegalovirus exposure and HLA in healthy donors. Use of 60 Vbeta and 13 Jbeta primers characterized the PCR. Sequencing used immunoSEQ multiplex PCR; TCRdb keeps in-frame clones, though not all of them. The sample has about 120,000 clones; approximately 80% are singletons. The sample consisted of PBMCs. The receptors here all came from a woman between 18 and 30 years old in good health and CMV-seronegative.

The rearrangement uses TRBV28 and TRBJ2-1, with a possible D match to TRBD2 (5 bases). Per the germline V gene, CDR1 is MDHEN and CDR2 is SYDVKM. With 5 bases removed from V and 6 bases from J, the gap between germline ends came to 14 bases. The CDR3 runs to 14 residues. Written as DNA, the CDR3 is TGTGCCAGCAGTGATCCGAGGGTTTTCAATGAGCAGTTCTTC. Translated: CASSDPRVFNEQFF. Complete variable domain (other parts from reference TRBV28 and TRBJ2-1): DVKVTQSSRYLVKRTGEKVFLECVQDMDHENMFWYRQDPGLGLRLIYFSYDVKMKEKGDIPEGYSVSREKKERFSLILESASTNQTSMYLCASSDPRVFNEQFFGPGTRLTVL.

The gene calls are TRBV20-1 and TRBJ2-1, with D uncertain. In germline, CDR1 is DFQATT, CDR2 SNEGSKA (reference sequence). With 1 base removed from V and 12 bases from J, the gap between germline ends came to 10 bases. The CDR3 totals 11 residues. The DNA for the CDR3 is TGCAGTGCTAGAGCCTCCCCGGTGCAGTTCTTC. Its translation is CSARASPVQFF.

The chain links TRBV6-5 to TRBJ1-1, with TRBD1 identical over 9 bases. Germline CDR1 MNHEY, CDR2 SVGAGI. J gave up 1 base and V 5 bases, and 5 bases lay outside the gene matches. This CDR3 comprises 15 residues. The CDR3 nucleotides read TGTGCCAGCAGTAAGGACAGGGGAGCGAACACTGAAGCTTTCTTT. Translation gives CASSKDRGANTEAFF.

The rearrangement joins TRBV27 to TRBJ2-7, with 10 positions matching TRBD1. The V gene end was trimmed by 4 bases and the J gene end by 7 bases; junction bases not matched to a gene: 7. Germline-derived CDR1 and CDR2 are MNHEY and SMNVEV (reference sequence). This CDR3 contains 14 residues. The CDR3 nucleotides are TGTGCCAGCAGTTCCGGGACAGGGGTTATGGAGCAGTACTTC. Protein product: CASSSGTGVMEQYF.

For the CDR3, the DNA is TGCGCCAGCAGCTTGGGGACTAGCGGGACCTGGGCCTACGAGCAGTACTTC. Translated, it gives CASSLGTSGTWAYEQYF. This rearrangement joins TRBV5-1 to TRBJ2-7; TRBD2 aligns across 12 bases. V dropped 0 bases and J dropped 2; count of bases not matched to a gene: 6. The CDR3 covers 17 residues. In germline, CDR1 is SGHRS, CDR2 YFSETQ. Full variable domain (outside the CDR3, taken from reference TRBV5-1 and TRBJ2-7): KAGVTQTPRYLIKTRGQQVTLSCSPISGHRSVSWYQQTPGQGLQFLFEYFSETQRNKGNFPGRFSGRQFSNSRSEMNVSTLELGDSALYLCASSLGTSGTWAYEQYFGPGTRLTVT.

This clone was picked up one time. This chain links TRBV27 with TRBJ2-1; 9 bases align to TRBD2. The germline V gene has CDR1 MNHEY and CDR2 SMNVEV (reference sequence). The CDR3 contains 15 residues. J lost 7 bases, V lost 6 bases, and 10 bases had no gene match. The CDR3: CASRNVAGAINEQFF. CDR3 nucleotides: TGTGCCAGCAGGAACGTAGCGGGAGCGATTAATGAGCAGTTCTTC.

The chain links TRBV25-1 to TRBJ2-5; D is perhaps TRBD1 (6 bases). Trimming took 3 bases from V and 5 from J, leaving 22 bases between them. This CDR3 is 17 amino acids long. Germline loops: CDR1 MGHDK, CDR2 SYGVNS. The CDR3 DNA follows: TGTGCCAGCAGTGAGTTGACAAAGGACAGCTTAAGGGAGACCCAGTACTTC. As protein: CASSELTKDSLRETQYF.

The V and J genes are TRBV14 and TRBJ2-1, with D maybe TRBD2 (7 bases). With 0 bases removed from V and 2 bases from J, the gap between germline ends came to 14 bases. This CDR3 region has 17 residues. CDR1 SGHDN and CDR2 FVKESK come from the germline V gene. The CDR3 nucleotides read TGTGCCAGCAGCCAAGATGCGCGGGGGCTGCCCTACAATGAGCAGTTCTTC. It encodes CASSQDARGLPYNEQFF. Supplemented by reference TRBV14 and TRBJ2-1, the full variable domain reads EAGVTQFPSHSVIEKGQTVTLRCDPISGHDNLYWYRRVMGKEIKFLLHFVKESKQDESGMPNNRFLAERTGGTYSTLKVQPAELEDSGVYFCASSQDARGLPYNEQFFGPGTRLTVL.

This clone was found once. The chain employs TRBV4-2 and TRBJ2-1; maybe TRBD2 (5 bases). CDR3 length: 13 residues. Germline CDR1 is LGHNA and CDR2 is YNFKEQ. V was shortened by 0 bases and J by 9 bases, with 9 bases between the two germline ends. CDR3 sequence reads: CASSQETEGEQFF. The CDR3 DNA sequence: TGTGCCAGCAGCCAAGAGACCGAGGGTGAGCAGTTCTTC.

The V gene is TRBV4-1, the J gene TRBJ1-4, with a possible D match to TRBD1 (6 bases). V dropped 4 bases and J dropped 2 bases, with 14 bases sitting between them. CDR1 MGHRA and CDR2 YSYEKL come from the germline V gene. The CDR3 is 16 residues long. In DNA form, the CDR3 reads TGCGCCAGCAGCCCCTCAGGGGCCGGGACTAATGAAAAACTGTTTTTT. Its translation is CASSPSGAGTNEKLFF.

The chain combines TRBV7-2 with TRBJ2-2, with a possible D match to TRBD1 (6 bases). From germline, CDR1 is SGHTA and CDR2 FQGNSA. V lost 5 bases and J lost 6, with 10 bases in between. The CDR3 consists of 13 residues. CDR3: CASSPRTAGELFF. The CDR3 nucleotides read TGTGCCAGCAGCCCCCGGACAGCCGGGGAGCTGTTTTTT.

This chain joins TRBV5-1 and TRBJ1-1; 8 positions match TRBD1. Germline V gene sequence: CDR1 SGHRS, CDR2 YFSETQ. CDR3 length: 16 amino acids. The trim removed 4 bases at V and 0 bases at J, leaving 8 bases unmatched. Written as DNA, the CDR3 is TGCGCCAGCAGCAAAGGGACAGGATTCATGAACACTGAAGCTTTCTTT. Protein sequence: CASSKGTGFMNTEAFF.

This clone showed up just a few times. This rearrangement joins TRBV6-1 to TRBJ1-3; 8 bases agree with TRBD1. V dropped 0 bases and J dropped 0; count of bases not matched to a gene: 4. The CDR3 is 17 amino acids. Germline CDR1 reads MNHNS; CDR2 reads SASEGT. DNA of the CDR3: TGTGCCAGCAGTGAAGCGGGGACAGGACTCTCTGGAAACACCATATATTTT. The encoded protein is CASSEAGTGLSGNTIYF.

CDR3: CASSLMGGDYEQYF. The CDR3 bases are TGCGCCAGCAGCTTGATGGGGGGGGACTACGAGCAGTACTTC. The chain couples TRBV5-1 to TRBJ2-7; 7 positions agree with TRBD2. CDR3 length: 14 residues. Trimming took 1 base from V and 3 from J; bases not matched to a gene: 4. Per germline, CDR1 SGHRS and CDR2 YFSETQ.

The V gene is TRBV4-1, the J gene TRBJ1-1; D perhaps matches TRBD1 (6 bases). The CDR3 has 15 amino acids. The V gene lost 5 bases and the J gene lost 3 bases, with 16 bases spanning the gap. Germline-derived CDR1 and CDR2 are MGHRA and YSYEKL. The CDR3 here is CASSSIQGVDTEAFF. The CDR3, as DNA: TGCGCCAGCAGCAGTATACAGGGCGTCGACACTGAAGCTTTCTTT.

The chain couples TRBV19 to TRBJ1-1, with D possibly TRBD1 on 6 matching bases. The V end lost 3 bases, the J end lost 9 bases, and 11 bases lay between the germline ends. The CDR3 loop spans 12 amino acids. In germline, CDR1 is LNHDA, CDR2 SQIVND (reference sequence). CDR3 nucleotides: TGTGCCAGTAGTATGGCCGGGACACAAGCTTTCTTT. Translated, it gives CASSMAGTQAFF.

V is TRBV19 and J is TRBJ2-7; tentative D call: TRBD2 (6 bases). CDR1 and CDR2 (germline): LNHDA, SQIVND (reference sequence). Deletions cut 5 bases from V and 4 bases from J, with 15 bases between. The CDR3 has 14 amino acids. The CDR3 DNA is TGTGCCAGTAGTCCCCGCGGGACTGTTTACGAGCAGTACTTC. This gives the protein CASSPRGTVYEQYF. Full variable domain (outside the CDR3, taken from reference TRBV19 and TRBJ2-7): DGGITQSPKYLFRKEGQNVTLSCEQNLNHDAMYWYRQDPGQGLRLIYYSQIVNDFQKGDIAEGYSVSREKKESFPLTVTSAQKNPTAFYLCASSPRGTVYEQYFGPGTRLTVT.

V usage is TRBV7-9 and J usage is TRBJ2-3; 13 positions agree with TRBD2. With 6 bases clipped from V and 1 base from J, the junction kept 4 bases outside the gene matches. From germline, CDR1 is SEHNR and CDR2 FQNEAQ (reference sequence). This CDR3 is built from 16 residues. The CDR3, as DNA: TGTGCCAGCAGACTAGCGGGAGGGCCGGGCACAGATACGCAGTATTTT. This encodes CASRLAGGPGTDTQYF.

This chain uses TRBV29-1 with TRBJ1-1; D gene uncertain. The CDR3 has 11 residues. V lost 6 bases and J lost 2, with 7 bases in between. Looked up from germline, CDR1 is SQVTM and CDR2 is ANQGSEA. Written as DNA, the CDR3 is TGCAGCGTCGCGGCTAACACTGAAGCTTTCTTT. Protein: CSVAANTEAFF.

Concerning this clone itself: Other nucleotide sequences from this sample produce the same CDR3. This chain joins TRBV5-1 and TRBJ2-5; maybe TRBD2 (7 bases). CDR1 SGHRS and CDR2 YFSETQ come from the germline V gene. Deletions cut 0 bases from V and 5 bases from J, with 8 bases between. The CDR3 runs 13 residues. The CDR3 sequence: CASSLGGGETQYF. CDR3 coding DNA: TGCGCCAGCAGCTTGGGCGGGGGCGAGACCCAGTACTTC.

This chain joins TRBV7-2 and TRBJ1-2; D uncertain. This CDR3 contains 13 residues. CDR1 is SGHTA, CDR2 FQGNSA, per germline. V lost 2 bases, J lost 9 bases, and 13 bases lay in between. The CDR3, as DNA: TGTGCCAGCAGCTTAAATAATCAGGCGTGCTACACCTTC. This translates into CASSLNNQACYTF.

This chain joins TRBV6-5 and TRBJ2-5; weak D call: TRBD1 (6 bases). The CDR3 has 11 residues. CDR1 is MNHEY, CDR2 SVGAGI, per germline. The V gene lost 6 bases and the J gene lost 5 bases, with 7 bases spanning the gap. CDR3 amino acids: CASRRGETQYF. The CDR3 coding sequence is TGTGCCAGCAGGAGGGGGGAGACCCAGTACTTC.

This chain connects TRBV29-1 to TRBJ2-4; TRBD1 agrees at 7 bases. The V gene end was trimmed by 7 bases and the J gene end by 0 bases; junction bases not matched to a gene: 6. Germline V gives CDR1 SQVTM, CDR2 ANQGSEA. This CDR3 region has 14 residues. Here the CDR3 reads CSATGELAKNIQYF. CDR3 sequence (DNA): TGCAGCGCTACAGGGGAACTAGCCAAAAACATTCAGTACTTC.

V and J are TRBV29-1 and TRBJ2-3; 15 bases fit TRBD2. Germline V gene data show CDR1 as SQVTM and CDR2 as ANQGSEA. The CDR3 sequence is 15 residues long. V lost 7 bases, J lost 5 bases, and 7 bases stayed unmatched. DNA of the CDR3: TGCAGCGGGGGACTAGCGGGGGGCCGAGGAGATACGCAGTATTTT. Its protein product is CSGGLAGGRGDTQYF.

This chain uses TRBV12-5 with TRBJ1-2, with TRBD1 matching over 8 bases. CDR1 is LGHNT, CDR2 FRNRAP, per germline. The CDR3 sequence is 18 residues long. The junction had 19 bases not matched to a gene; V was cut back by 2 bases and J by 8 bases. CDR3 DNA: TGTGCTAGTGGTTTGCGGTTCGGATCCCAAGACAGGGGACTCGGCTACACCTTC. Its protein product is CASGLRFGSQDRGLGYTF.

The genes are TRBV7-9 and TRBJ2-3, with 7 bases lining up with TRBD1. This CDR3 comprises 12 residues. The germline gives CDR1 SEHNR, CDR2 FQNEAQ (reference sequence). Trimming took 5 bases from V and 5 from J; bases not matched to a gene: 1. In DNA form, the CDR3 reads TGTGCCAGCAGCCGACAGGGAGATACGCAGTATTTT. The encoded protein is CASSRQGDTQYF.

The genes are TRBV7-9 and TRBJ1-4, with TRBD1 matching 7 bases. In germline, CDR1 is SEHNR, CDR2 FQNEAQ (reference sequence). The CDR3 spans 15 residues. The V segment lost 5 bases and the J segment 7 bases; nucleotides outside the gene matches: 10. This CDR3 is CASSPRKGAGEKLFF. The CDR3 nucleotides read TGTGCCAGCAGCCCCAGGAAGGGGGCGGGTGAAAAACTGTTTTTT.

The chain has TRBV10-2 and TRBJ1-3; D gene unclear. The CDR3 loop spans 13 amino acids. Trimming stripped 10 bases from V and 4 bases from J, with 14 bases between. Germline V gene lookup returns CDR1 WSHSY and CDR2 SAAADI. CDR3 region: CATKPGTGNTIYF. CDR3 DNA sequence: TGCGCCACCAAGCCGGGAACGGGAAACACCATATATTTT.

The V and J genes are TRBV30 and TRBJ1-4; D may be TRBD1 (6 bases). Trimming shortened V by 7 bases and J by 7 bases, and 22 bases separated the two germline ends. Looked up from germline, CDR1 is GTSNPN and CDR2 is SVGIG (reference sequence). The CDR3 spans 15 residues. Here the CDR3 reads CASSIAGQNREKLFF. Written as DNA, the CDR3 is TGTGCCTCGTCTATTGCCGGACAGAACCGTGAAAAACTGTTTTTT.